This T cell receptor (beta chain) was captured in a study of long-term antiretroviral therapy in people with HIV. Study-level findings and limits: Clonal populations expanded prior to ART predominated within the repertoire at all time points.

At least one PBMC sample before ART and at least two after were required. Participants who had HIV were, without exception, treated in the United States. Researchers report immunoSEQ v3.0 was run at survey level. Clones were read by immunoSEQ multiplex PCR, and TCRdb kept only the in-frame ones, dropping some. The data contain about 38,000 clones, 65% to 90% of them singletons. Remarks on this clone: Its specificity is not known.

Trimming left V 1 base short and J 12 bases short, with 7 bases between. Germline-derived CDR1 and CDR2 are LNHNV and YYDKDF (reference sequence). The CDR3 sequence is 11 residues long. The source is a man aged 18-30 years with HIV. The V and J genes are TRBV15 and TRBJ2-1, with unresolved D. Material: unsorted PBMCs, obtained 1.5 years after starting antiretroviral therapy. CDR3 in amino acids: CATSRGTPQFF. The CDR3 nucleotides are TGTGCCACCAGCAGAGGAACTCCGCAGTTCTTC.